The clone carrying this T cell receptor (beta chain) was seen just once. CDR3 length equals 16 residues. Germline loops: CDR1 MNHEY, CDR2 SVGEGT. V shed 4 bases and J shed 1 base, with 15 bases lying between them. TCRdb's table, derived via immunoSEQ multiplex PCR, lists solely in-frame clones and lacks some. Of roughly 420,000 clones listed, 88% are singletons. The data originate from a study of blood T cell repertoires in COVID-19. The material sequenced was PBMCs or T cells enriched from blood (not recorded which). This receptor was obtained from a woman in her twenties or thirties with acute COVID-19. The chain uses TRBV6-2 or TRBV6-3 and TRBJ2-3, with D tentatively TRBD1 (6 bases). This CDR3 is CASSSGVSIGTDTQYF. In DNA, the CDR3 is TGTGCCAGCAGTTCAGGGGTCTCTATCGGCACAGATACGCAGTATTTT.